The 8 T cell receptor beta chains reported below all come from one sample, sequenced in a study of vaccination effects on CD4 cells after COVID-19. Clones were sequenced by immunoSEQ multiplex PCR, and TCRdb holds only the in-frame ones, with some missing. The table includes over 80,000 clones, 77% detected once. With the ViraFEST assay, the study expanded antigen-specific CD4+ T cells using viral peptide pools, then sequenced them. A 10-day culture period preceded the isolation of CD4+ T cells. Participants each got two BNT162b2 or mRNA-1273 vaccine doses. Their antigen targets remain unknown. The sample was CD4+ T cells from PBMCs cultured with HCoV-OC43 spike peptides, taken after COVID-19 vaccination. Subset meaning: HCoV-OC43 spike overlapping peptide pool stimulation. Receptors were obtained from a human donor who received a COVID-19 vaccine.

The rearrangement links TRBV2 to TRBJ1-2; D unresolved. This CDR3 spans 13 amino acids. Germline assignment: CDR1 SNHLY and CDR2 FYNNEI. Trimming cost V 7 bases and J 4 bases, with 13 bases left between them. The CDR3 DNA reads TGTGCCAGCACCGTTGACACGTCCTATGGCTACACCTTC. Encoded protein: CASTVDTSYGYTF. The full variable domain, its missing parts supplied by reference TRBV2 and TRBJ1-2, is EPEVTQTPSHQVTQMGQEVILRCVPISNHLYFYWYRQILGQKVEFLVSFYNNEISEKSEIFDDQFSVERPDGSNFTLKIRSTKLEDSAMYFCASTVDTSYGYTFGSGTRLTVV.

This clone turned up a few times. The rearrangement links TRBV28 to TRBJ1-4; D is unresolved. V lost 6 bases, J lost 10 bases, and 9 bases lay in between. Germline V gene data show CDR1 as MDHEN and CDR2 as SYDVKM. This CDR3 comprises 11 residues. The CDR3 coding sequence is TGTGCCAGCAGCGGCCTTGGAAAACTGTTTTTT. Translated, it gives CASSGLGKLFF. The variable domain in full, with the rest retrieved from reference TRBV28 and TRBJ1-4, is DVKVTQSSRYLVKRTGEKVFLECVQDMDHENMFWYRQDPGLGLRLIYFSYDVKMKEKGDIPEGYSVSREKKERFSLILESASTNQTSMYLCASSGLGKLFFGSGTQLSVL.

The CDR3 region has the DNA TGTGCCAGCAGTCCGGGTGGGACAGGGGGGGAGACCCAGTACTTC. Amino acids: CASSPGGTGGETQYF. The chain combines TRBV2 with TRBJ2-5; TRBD1 matches 11 bases. The length of the CDR3 is 15 residues. Trimming at V came to 5 bases and at J to 5 bases, leaving 7 bases not matched to a gene. CDR1 and CDR2 from the germline V gene are SNHLY and FYNNEI.

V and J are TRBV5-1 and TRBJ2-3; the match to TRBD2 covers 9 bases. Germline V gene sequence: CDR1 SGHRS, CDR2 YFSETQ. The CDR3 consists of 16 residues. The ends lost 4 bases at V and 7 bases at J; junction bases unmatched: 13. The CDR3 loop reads CASSQGTSKQGNTQYF. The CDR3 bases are TGCGCCAGCAGCCAGGGGACTAGCAAGCAGGGGAATACGCAGTATTTT.

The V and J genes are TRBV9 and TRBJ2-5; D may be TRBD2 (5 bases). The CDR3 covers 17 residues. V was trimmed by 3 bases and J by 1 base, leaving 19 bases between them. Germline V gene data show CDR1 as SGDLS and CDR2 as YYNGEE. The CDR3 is CASSARSGVGLQETQYF. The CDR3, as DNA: TGTGCCAGCAGCGCCAGATCCGGGGTTGGACTCCAAGAGACCCAGTACTTC.

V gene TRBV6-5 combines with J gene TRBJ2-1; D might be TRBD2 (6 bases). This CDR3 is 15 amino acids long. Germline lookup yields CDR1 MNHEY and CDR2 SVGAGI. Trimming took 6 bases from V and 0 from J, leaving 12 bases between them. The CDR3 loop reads CASSLRGSSYNEQFF. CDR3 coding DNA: TGTGCCAGCAGCCTCCGGGGGAGCTCCTACAATGAGCAGTTCTTC.

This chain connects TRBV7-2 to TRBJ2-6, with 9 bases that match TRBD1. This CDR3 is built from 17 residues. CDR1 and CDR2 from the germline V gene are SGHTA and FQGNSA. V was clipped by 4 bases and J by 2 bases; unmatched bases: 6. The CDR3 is CASSSGQGYTGANVLTF. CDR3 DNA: TGTGCCAGCAGCTCGGGACAGGGTTATACTGGGGCCAACGTCCTGACTTTC.

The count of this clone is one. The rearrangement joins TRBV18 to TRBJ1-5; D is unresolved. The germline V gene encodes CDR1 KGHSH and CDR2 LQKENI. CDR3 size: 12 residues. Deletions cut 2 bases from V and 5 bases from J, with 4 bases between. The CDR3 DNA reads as TGTGCCAGCTCACCAAGTGATCAGCCCCAGCATTTT. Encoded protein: CASSPSDQPQHF.